The 9 T cell receptor beta chains in this list originate from one sample, sequenced in a study of tumor-infiltrating lymphocytes in primary liver carcinoma. Total RNA amounting to roughly 480 ng was the source from which TCR beta cDNA was made with a constant-region primer. Modified slightly, ARM-PCR produced TCR beta libraries over three nested multiplex PCR rounds. Amplification in the first two PCR rounds was performed using TRBV1-TRBV30 forward primers and a C-beta reverse primer for around 10 cycles each. TCRdb ran MiXCR on the multiplex PCR reads and lists one entry per CDR3 protein. The data contain about 120,000 distinct CDR3 sequences, approximately 71% of them seen just once; the ten biggest clones take up more than 7%. For each extraction, RNA and DNA were obtained together from about 20-30 mg of unsorted bulk tissue. The sequenced sample was tumor-adjacent normal liver tissue. The receptors were gathered from a woman in her fifties or sixties with primary liver carcinoma and hepatitis B virus infection.

Worth noting for this clonotype: A read error may explain this, as a much larger clone is one base away. The chain uses TRBV30 and TRBJ2-4; D possibly corresponds to TRBD1 (7 bases). Germline assignment: CDR1 GTSNPN and CDR2 SVGIG (reference sequence). CDR3 size: 16 residues. V lost 3 bases and J 3 bases, leaving 18 bases between the germline ends. Written as DNA, the CDR3 is TGTGCCTGGAGAAGGAACTCAGGGGGAGGCAAAAACATTCAGTACTTC. Its translation: CAWRRNSGGGKNIQYF.

This clonotype was counted at least ten times. The chain has TRBV28 and TRBJ2-1; TRBD2 is a possible D gene (6 bases). This CDR3 is 15 amino acids long. Germline V gene lookup returns CDR1 MDHEN and CDR2 SYDVKM. Trimming shortened V by 7 bases and J by 6 bases, and 19 bases separated the two germline ends. Written as DNA, the CDR3 is TGTGCCAGCAACGACGCCGGGAGCCTTCGCAATGAGCAGTTCTTC. Translating gives CASNDAGSLRNEQFF. The entire variable domain, with the rest obtained from reference TRBV28 and TRBJ2-1, is as follows: DVKVTQSSRYLVKRTGEKVFLECVQDMDHENMFWYRQDPGLGLRLIYFSYDVKMKEKGDIPEGYSVSREKKERFSLILESASTNQTSMYLCASNDAGSLRNEQFFGPGTRLTVL.

Notes on this clonotype: Relative to the germline gene, one junction end is altered; a read error may explain this. The gene calls are TRBV29-1 and TRBJ1-3; TRBD1 aligns across 7 bases. CDR1 is SQVTM, CDR2 ANQGSEA, per germline. The CDR3 is 15 amino acids. CDR3 region: CSVRSPTGSGNAIYF. The CDR3 DNA sequence: TGCAGCGTCCGAAGCCCGACAGGGTCTGGAAACGCCATATATTTT.

The sample holds many counts of this clonotype. This sequence joins TRBV28 and TRBJ2-2; D not certain. The germline CDR1 and CDR2 sequences are MDHEN and SYDVKM. Trimming left V 8 bases short and J 0 bases short, with 10 bases between. The CDR3 totals 14 residues. As DNA, the CDR3 is TGTGCCAGCTTAGACGGCACGAACACCGGGGAGCTGTTTTTT. Amino acids: CASLDGTNTGELFF.

This clonotype was detected ten times or more. The chain links TRBV28 to TRBJ2-3; TRBD2 matches 9 bases. The CDR3 covers 15 residues. J lost 2 bases, V lost 5 bases, and 5 bases had no gene match. The germline V gene encodes CDR1 MDHEN and CDR2 SYDVKM. In nucleotides, the CDR3 is TGTGCCAGCAGTGAGACTAGCGGATACACAGATACGCAGTATTTT. Translation: CASSETSGYTDTQYF.

With regard to this clonotype: A read error may be the cause here, since a much bigger clone is one base away. This likely comes from a read error, as the CDR3 has no conserved phenylalanine or tryptophan at its end. The rearrangement links TRBV4-1 to TRBJ2-2, with TRBD1 identical over 9 bases. The germline V gene has CDR1 MGHRA and CDR2 YSYEKL. The CDR3 spans 16 residues. V trimming: 3 bases; J trimming: 6 bases; junction bases outside the gene matches: 8. The CDR3 spells CASSHPGTGISGELFC. The CDR3 DNA reads as TGCGCCAGCAGCCATCCCGGGACAGGGATATCCGGGGAGCTGTTTTGT.

This sequence joins TRBV11-2 and TRBJ2-5, with 10 bases lining up with TRBD2. Trimming cost V 10 bases and J 7 bases; bases outside gene matches: 18. Germline V CDR1 and CDR2: SGHAT, FQNNGV. This CDR3 contains 16 residues. The CDR3 DNA sequence: TGTGCCATCGGCCAGGTCGTGACTAGCGGGTCCGGGACCCAGTACTTC. It specifies CAIGQVVTSGSGTQYF. The whole variable domain, filled in from reference TRBV11-2 and TRBJ2-5, reads EAGVAQSPRYKIIEKRQSVAFWCNPISGHATLYWYQQILGQGPKLLIQFQNNGVVDDSQLPKDRFSAERLKGVDSTLKIQPAKLEDSAVYLCAIGQVVTSGSGTQYFGPGTRLLVL.

This clonotype showed up just a few times. The chain uses TRBV11-2 and TRBJ2-7; D remains ambiguous. With 3 bases removed from V and 7 bases from J, the gap between germline ends came to 22 bases. The germline V gene encodes CDR1 SGHAT and CDR2 FQNNGV. This CDR3 has 16 residues. Here the CDR3 reads CASSFMLGNARYEQYF. For the CDR3, the DNA is TGTGCCAGCAGCTTCATGCTGGGGAATGCTAGGTATGAGCAGTACTTC.

On this clonotype itself: A read error is possible here, since a much larger clone lies one base away. The chain recombines TRBV28 with TRBJ2-3, with a possible D match to TRBD1 (5 bases). The CDR3 is made up of 15 amino acids. Per germline, CDR1 MDHEN and CDR2 SYDVKM. The CDR3 DNA is TGTGCCAGCAGTTTAGAAGGGGAAGGGGTCGATATGCAGTATTTT. Encoded protein: CASSLEGEGVDMQYF. Supplemented by reference TRBV28 and TRBJ2-3, the full variable domain reads DVKVTQSSRYLVKRTGEKVFLECVQDMDHENMFWYRQDPGLGLRLIYFSYDVKMKEKGDIPEGYSVSREKKERFSLILESASTNQTSMYLCASSLEGEGVDMQYFGPGTRLTVL.